The 31 T cell receptor beta chains reported below all come from one sample, sequenced in a study of cytomegalovirus exposure and HLA in healthy donors. It was with 60 Vbeta and 13 Jbeta primers that the PCR ran. Profiling relied on immunoSEQ multiplex PCR, and the TCRdb table lists in-frame clones only, not all of them. Of under 150,000 clones listed, 70% to 80% are singletons. Specimen: PBMCs. Receptors originate from a man younger than 35 in good health and CMV-seronegative.

The rearrangement uses TRBV4-3 and TRBJ1-1; D is undetermined. This CDR3 region has 15 residues. V was shortened by 1 base and J by 4 bases, with 13 bases between the two germline ends. Germline V gene lookup returns CDR1 LGHNA and CDR2 YSLEER. CDR3 nucleotide sequence: TGCGCCAGCAGCCAAGCGGAGGGATTAGTCACTGAAGCTTTCTTT. It translates to CASSQAEGLVTEAFF.

Comments on this clone: At the DNA level, this CDR3 is encoded by other sequences in the same sample as well. The V and J genes are TRBV6-5 and TRBJ1-1, with no clear D. Trimming shortened V by 2 bases and J by 1 base, and 5 bases separated the two germline ends. The CDR3 covers 13 residues. Germline V gives CDR1 MNHEY, CDR2 SVGAGI. The CDR3 spells CASSYGRNTEAFF. The CDR3 DNA reads as TGTGCCAGCAGTTACGGGCGGAACACTGAAGCTTTCTTT.

This chain joins TRBV7-6 and TRBJ2-3, with no clear D. The V gene's germline CDR1 is SGHVS and CDR2 FNYEAQ. Between the trimmed V and J ends, which lost 1 base and 13 bases, there was a span of 9 bases. The CDR3 sequence is 11 residues long. The CDR3 bases are TGTGCCAGCAGCTTAGGAGGCCTTAAGTATTTT. The encoded protein is CASSLGGLKYF.

The rearrangement joins TRBV15 to TRBJ2-1; possible D gene TRBD2, 6 bases. The CDR3 has 15 amino acids. Germline V gene sequence: CDR1 LNHNV, CDR2 YYDKDF (reference sequence). Trimming took off 5 bases at V and 7 bases at J, with 18 bases between the two ends. The CDR3 reads CATSPMGIGGNEQFF. In nucleotides, the CDR3 is TGTGCCACCAGCCCGATGGGGATCGGGGGAAATGAGCAGTTCTTC. Drawing the rest from reference TRBV15 and TRBJ2-1, the complete variable domain is DAMVIQNPRYQVTQFGKPVTLSCSQTLNHNVMYWYQQKSSQAPKLLFHYYDKDFNNEADTPDNFQSRRPNTSFCFLDIRSPGLGDTAMYLCATSPMGIGGNEQFFGPGTRLTVL.

This clone was recorded once. The rearrangement joins TRBV7-9 to TRBJ2-7; D remains unclear. The V end was cut by 1 base, the J end by 1 base, with 11 bases between. Germline lookup yields CDR1 SEHNR and CDR2 FQNEAQ (reference sequence). The CDR3 loop spans 15 amino acids. Here the CDR3 DNA reads TGTGCCAGCAGCTTAGGGCGGAGCGTTTCCTACGAGCAGTACTTC. Translation: CASSLGRSVSYEQYF.

This chain uses TRBV6-5 with TRBJ1-2; perhaps TRBD1 as D (6 bases). The CDR3 totals 14 residues. The ends were cut back, 0 bases at V and 8 bases at J, with 13 bases in the middle. Germline CDR1 reads MNHEY; CDR2 reads SVGAGI. The CDR3 spells CASSYSTTGSGYTF. As DNA, the CDR3 is TGTGCCAGCAGTTACTCGACCACAGGGAGCGGCTACACCTTC.

The chain has TRBV27 and TRBJ2-3; TRBD1 might be the D (7 bases). The ends were cut back, 6 bases at V and 3 bases at J, with 16 bases in the middle. This CDR3 has 15 residues. Germline CDR1 MNHEY, CDR2 SMNVEV (reference sequence). The CDR3, as DNA: TGTGCCAGCAGGGTCCGGGACAGCGGGACAGATACGCAGTATTTT. Translating gives CASRVRDSGTDTQYF.

The chain combines TRBV28 with TRBJ2-5, with 9 bases aligning to TRBD2. Germline CDR1 MDHEN, CDR2 SYDVKM. Germline trimming cut 8 bases from V and 4 bases from J; bases unmatched to any gene: 17. This CDR3 is built from 17 residues. The chain's CDR3 is CASYPGGGRAAGETQYF. CDR3 DNA sequence: TGTGCCAGCTATCCAGGCGGCGGGAGGGCCGCTGGAGAGACCCAGTACTTC.

This chain uses TRBV10-3 with TRBJ2-3; 7 bases agree with TRBD1. This CDR3 is 14 amino acids long. Looked up from germline, CDR1 is ENHRY and CDR2 is SYGVKD. V shed 0 bases and J 10 bases; nucleotides not matched to a gene: 7. The CDR3 nucleotides are TGTGCCATCAGTGAGTCGGAGGACAGGAGACCGCAGTATTTT. It yields the protein CAISESEDRRPQYF.

This rearrangement joins TRBV19 to TRBJ1-1, with D perhaps matching TRBD1 (5 bases). The CDR3 covers 13 residues. Germline loops: CDR1 LNHDA, CDR2 SQIVND (reference sequence). V lost 5 bases and J lost 7, with 14 bases in between. The CDR3 sequence is CASSENQGCEAFF. The DNA for the CDR3 is TGTGCCAGTAGTGAAAACCAGGGATGTGAAGCTTTCTTT.

The CDR3 DNA sequence: TGTGCCAGCAGCCTGCGGGAGACCCAGTACTTC. It yields the protein CASSLRETQYF. The chain has TRBV2 and TRBJ2-5; D unresolved. This CDR3 contains 11 residues. Looked up from germline, CDR1 is SNHLY and CDR2 is FYNNEI. Trimming cost V 6 bases and J 5 bases, with 7 bases left between them.

Written as DNA, the CDR3 is TGTGCCAGCTCACCCGGACAGGGGAATCAGCCCCAGCATTTT. This gives the protein CASSPGQGNQPQHF. The chain is built from TRBV18 and TRBJ1-5; TRBD1 matches at 9 bases. The CDR3 extends over 14 amino acids. The germline gives CDR1 KGHSH, CDR2 LQKENI. V gave up 3 bases and J gave up 4 bases; unmatched junction bases: 1. Supplemented by reference TRBV18 and TRBJ1-5, the full variable domain reads NAGVMQNPRHLVRRRGQEARLRCSPMKGHSHVYWYRQLPEEGLKFMVYLQKENIIDESGMPKERFSAEFPKEGPSILRIQQVVRGDSAAYFCASSPGQGNQPQHFGDGTRLSIL.

The genes are TRBV14 and TRBJ1-1, with 9 bases fitting TRBD1. V gave up 0 bases and J gave up 1 base; unmatched junction bases: 9. This CDR3 comprises 18 residues. Germline V lookup: CDR1 SGHDN, CDR2 FVKESK. The DNA for the CDR3 is TGTGCCAGCAGCCAAGATTCTTACTTGACAGGGGGGAACACTGAAGCTTTCTTT. It codes for CASSQDSYLTGGNTEAFF.

The gene calls are TRBV15 and TRBJ1-4, with D unresolved. Looked up from germline, CDR1 is LNHNV and CDR2 is YYDKDF (reference sequence). The CDR3 has 13 residues. Between the trimmed V and J ends, which lost 0 bases and 7 bases, there was a span of 6 bases. In DNA form, the CDR3 reads TGTGCCACCAGCAGAGATCTCTCTGAAAAACTGTTTTTT. Residues: CATSRDLSEKLFF.

V is TRBV2 and J is TRBJ2-5, with 7 bases aligning to TRBD2. J was trimmed by 2 bases and V by 6 bases; bases with no gene match: 6. This CDR3 has 14 residues. The germline V gene encodes CDR1 SNHLY and CDR2 FYNNEI. The CDR3 DNA is TGTGCCAGCAGCCTAGCGGAAACTCAAGAGACCCAGTACTTC. Translating it yields CASSLAETQETQYF.

This clone occurred once. This chain connects TRBV5-8 to TRBJ2-3; D perhaps matches TRBD2 (6 bases). The CDR3 covers 13 residues. CDR1 and CDR2 (germline): SGHTS, YDEGEE. Trimming shortened V by 4 bases and J by 1 base, and 7 bases separated the two germline ends. The CDR3 is CASSPSGTDTQYF. CDR3 nucleotide sequence: TGTGCCAGCAGCCCTAGCGGCACAGATACGCAGTATTTT. The full variable domain, with the rest looked up from reference TRBV5-8 and TRBJ2-3, is EAGVTQSPTHLIKTRGQQATLRCSPISGHTSVYWYQQALGLGLQFLLWYDEGEERNRGNFPPRFSGRQFPNYSSELNVNALELEDSALYLCASSPSGTDTQYFGPGTRLTVL.

The chain combines TRBV2 with TRBJ1-6; the D is unclear. The germline CDR1 and CDR2 sequences are SNHLY and FYNNEI. The CDR3 sequence is 13 residues long. The ends were cut back, 10 bases at V and 10 bases at J, with 17 bases in the middle. The CDR3 sequence is CATTRMVPSPLHF. CDR3 bases: TGTGCCACGACGAGGATGGTACCGTCACCCCTCCACTTT.

The V gene is TRBV11-1, the J gene TRBJ2-5, with D perhaps TRBD1 (6 bases). Per germline, CDR1 SGHAT and CDR2 FQDESV (reference sequence). V lost 2 bases and J 2 bases, leaving 15 bases between the germline ends. This CDR3 contains 16 residues. The CDR3 loop reads CASSLRWGQSQETQYF. Here the CDR3 DNA reads TGTGCCAGCAGCTTACGGTGGGGGCAGAGTCAAGAGACCCAGTACTTC.

This clone was seen once. The genes are TRBV7-2 and TRBJ2-2; weak D call: TRBD1 (6 bases). Looked up from germline, CDR1 is SGHTA and CDR2 is FQGNSA. CDR3 length: 16 residues. Trimming stripped 5 bases from V and 0 bases from J, with 13 bases between. CDR3 DNA sequence: TGTGCCAGCAGCATCAGACAGGTGACGAACACCGGGGAGCTGTTTTTT. It codes for CASSIRQVTNTGELFF.

In regard to this clone: At one end, the junction sequence differs from germline, possibly due to a read error. The chain joins TRBV30 to TRBJ1-2; the D is unclear. Germline CDR1 and CDR2: GTSNPN and SVGIG (reference sequence). The CDR3 sequence is 12 residues long. CDR3 DNA sequence: TGTGCCTGGAGTTCGTTCGCCTATGACTACACCTTC. Residues: CAWSSFAYDYTF.

DNA of the CDR3: TGTGCCAGCAGCCAAGTGGGGGGAAGCTCCTATAATTCACCCCTCCACTTT. Translating gives CASSQVGGSSYNSPLHF. The gene calls are TRBV4-2 and TRBJ1-6; D may be TRBD1 (5 bases). The CDR3 contains 17 residues. The germline V gene encodes CDR1 LGHNA and CDR2 YNFKEQ. V lost 1 base to trimming and J lost 0 bases, with 10 bases between them.

The chain combines TRBV11-3 with TRBJ2-2; no reliable D call. The CDR3 covers 13 residues. The germline gives CDR1 SGHNT, CDR2 YENEEA. With 1 base removed from V and 5 bases from J, the gap between germline ends came to 5 bases. This chain's CDR3 is CASSLAVTGELFF. In DNA form, the CDR3 reads TGTGCCAGCAGCTTAGCCGTAACCGGGGAGCTGTTTTTT.

V gene TRBV7-9 combines with J gene TRBJ2-1, with 13 bases lining up with TRBD2. Germline V gene data show CDR1 as SEHNR and CDR2 as FQNEAQ (reference sequence). Unmatched junction bases numbered 14, after V lost 2 bases and J lost 7 bases. The CDR3 contains 19 residues. The CDR3 bases are TGTGCCAGCAGCTTATCCGGGACTAGCGGGATCCCGGGGGGTAATGAGCAGTTCTTC. Translation gives CASSLSGTSGIPGGNEQFF.

About this clone: The same CDR3 can be traced to other DNA sequences in this sample. This sequence joins TRBV5-1 and TRBJ2-3; 15 nucleotides agree with TRBD2. J lost 5 bases, V lost 0 bases, and 13 bases had no gene match. CDR3 length equals 20 residues. Looked up from germline, CDR1 is SGHRS and CDR2 is YFSETQ. Here the CDR3 reads CASSLVGLAGGRDRGDTQYF. The CDR3 region has the DNA TGCGCCAGCAGCTTGGTGGGACTAGCGGGAGGAAGGGATCGTGGAGATACGCAGTATTTT. Looking up the rest from reference TRBV5-1 and TRBJ2-3 gives the full variable domain: KAGVTQTPRYLIKTRGQQVTLSCSPISGHRSVSWYQQTPGQGLQFLFEYFSETQRNKGNFPGRFSGRQFSNSRSEMNVSTLELGDSALYLCASSLVGLAGGRDRGDTQYFGPGTRLTVL.

This sequence joins TRBV13 and TRBJ1-2; perhaps TRBD1 as D (5 bases). Germline V gives CDR1 PRHDT, CDR2 FYEKMQ (reference sequence). There are 12 residues in the CDR3. Between the trimmed V and J ends, which lost 5 bases and 8 bases, there was a span of 12 bases. The CDR3 protein is CASSKQGRGYTF. The CDR3 DNA reads as TGTGCCAGCAGCAAGCAGGGCCGGGGCTACACCTTC.

The chain joins TRBV9 to TRBJ2-3; 10 bases are shared with TRBD2. The CDR3 covers 16 residues. The germline gives CDR1 SGDLS, CDR2 YYNGEE. With V trimmed by 0 bases and J by 5 bases, 6 bases remained unmatched. Here the CDR3 DNA reads TGTGCCAGCAGCGTAGTAAGCGGGAGGGCCGTAGATACGCAGTATTTT. Its translation is CASSVVSGRAVDTQYF.

This chain joins TRBV5-8 and TRBJ2-5; D is possibly TRBD1 (6 bases). The ends were cut back, 1 base at V and 4 bases at J, with 14 bases in the middle. The CDR3 consists of 15 residues. From germline, CDR1 is SGHTS and CDR2 YDEGEE. In nucleotides, the CDR3 is TGTGCCAGCAGCTTGTTGGGGGCAGCCATAGAGACCCAGTACTTC. Its translation: CASSLLGAAIETQYF.

The rearrangement links TRBV28 to TRBJ1-1, with TRBD1 matching 11 bases. From germline, CDR1 is MDHEN and CDR2 SYDVKM. Germline trimming cut 5 bases from V and 0 bases from J; bases unmatched to any gene: 8. The CDR3 is made up of 17 amino acids. As DNA, the CDR3 is TGTGCCAGCAGTCCAGAGGGACAGGGGGTAATGAACACTGAAGCTTTCTTT. Residues: CASSPEGQGVMNTEAFF.

The V gene is TRBV5-1, the J gene TRBJ2-6; 9 bases are a match to TRBD1. The CDR3 sequence is 18 residues long. With V trimmed by 4 bases and J by 0 bases, 8 bases remained unmatched. CDR1 and CDR2 (germline): SGHRS, YFSETQ. CDR3 in amino acids: CASSPTGTGISGANVLTF. The CDR3, as DNA: TGCGCCAGCAGCCCAACCGGGACAGGGATCTCTGGGGCCAACGTCCTGACTTTC.

This sequence joins TRBV29-1 and TRBJ2-1; 9 positions match TRBD2. The CDR3 has 13 amino acids. Germline values: CDR1 SQVTM, CDR2 ANQGSEA. J lost 6 bases, V lost 6 bases, and 6 bases had no gene match. CDR3 nucleotides: TGCAGCGTCCGACTAGCGGAGGGCAATGAGCAGTTCTTC. This codes for CSVRLAEGNEQFF.

The chain employs TRBV5-1 and TRBJ2-7; 11 bases map to TRBD1. Germline loops: CDR1 SGHRS, CDR2 YFSETQ. CDR3 length equals 14 residues. J was trimmed by 6 bases and V by 4 bases; bases with no gene match: 6. The CDR3 spells CASSDGTGGLEQYV. CDR3 DNA: TGCGCCAGCAGCGACGGGACAGGGGGTCTCGAGCAGTACGTC.